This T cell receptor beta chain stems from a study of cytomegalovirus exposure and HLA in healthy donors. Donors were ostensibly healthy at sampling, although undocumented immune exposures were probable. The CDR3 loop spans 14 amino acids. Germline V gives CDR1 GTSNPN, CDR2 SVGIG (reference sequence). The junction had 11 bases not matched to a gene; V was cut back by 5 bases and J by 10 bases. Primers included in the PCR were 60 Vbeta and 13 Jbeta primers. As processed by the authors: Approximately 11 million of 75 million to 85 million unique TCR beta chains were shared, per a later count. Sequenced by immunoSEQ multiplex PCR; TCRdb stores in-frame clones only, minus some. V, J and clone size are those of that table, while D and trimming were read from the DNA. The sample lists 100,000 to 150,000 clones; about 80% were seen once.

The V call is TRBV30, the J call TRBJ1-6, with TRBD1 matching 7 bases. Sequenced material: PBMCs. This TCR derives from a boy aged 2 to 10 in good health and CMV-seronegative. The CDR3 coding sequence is TGTGCCTGGGTCCCGGACAGGCTTGGGTCACCCCTCCACTTT. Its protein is CAWVPDRLGSPLHF. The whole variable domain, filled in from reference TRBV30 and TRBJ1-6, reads SQTIHQWPATLVQPVGSPLSLECTVEGTSNPNLYWYRQAAGRGLQLLFYSVGIGQISSEVPQNLSASRPQDRQFILSSKKLLLSDSGFYLCAWVPDRLGSPLHFGNGTRLTVT.